This note documents a single TCR beta chain sequence. The clone's antigen remains unknown. The sample holds no much larger clone one base away, and base qualities are not on file. The data belong to a study of blood T cell repertoires in COVID-19 (dated by TCRdb to between 2020 and 2021). Notes on the research overall: Samples covering the acute and convalescent phases of COVID-19 were provided by collaborators in the United States, Italy and Spain. The material from the prospective study consisted of cDNA or gDNA derived from T cells, B-cell-depleted T cells, or PBMCs. Deeply sampled blood TCRbeta repertoires from subjects exposed to, actively infected with, or recovered from COVID-19 were included in the dataset. A freely available public database, intended as a resource for researchers studying the immune response to SARS-CoV-2, is where the repertoires were released. The samples were drawn from two sources: the first 160 participants of the ongoing ImmuneRACE study, and 1,000 to 1,500 subjects contributed by 6 global collaborators. A de-identified subject ID, COVID-19 status, age in years and sex were almost always included in the sample metadata. Where available, HLA class I and class II types were obtained from metadata supplied by the sample provider rather than from assay-based typing.

Each collaborating institution followed its own protocols to collect whole blood in K2EDTA tubes. For TCRbeta analysis, collaborators shipped samples as frozen whole blood, isolated PBMCs, or DNA extracted from either of those sample types. Study-level results and caveats: How much clinical and demographic metadata was included differed by source and by participant, and the metadata was provided uncurated.

Ends trimmed: V by 7 bases, J by 4 bases; bases unmatched to a gene: 9. The CDR3 covers 14 residues, taking in both the cysteine and the phenylalanine. The retained sequence is limited to the CDR3, 42 bases, with the frame set at the first base. The germline V gene supplies CDR1 SNHLY and CDR2 FYNNEI. The immunoSEQ Assay, a bias-controlled multiplex PCR, was used to amplify TCRbeta CDR3 regions from genomic DNA. Per the original workflow: The number of nucleated cells in each sample was estimated by amplification of reference gene primers within the assay. Sequence reads were collapsed and filtered to measure the absolute abundance of every unique TCRbeta CDR3 rearrangement. For each sample, productive Simpson clonality was calculated by taking the square root of Simpson's diversity index across productive rearrangements. TCRdb provides this immuneACCESS table in a form limited to in-frame rearrangements. Some clones are lacking; in checked studies, under half of them reflect an unresolved V gene, and why the rest are absent is not known. For V, J and clone size, that table is used; D and trimming come from the DNA. Across this sample there are approximately 100,000 clones, with 85% seen only once. The top ten clones comprise about two fifths of the sample.

The chain employs TRBV2 and TRBJ2-7; TRBD2 matches 8 bases in the middle. The receptor's source is an older man with acute or convalescent COVID-19. The sequenced material came from peripheral blood. The bases read TGTGCCAGCATCGTAATAGCGGGGCGTTACGAGCAGTACTTC. Its protein is CASIVIAGRYEQYF.